A selection of T cell receptor beta chains follows, all from one sample in a study of ipilimumab plus nivolumab after autologous stem cell transplantation. TCRdb keeps only in-frame clones here, not all; method: immunoSEQ multiplex PCR. The sample yields around 10,000 clones, 60% to 70% seen once. This material consisted of PBMCs, taken in a trial of ipilimumab plus nivolumab as post-transplant consolidation. These receptors all stem from a female donor with multiple myeloma. Both conserved end residues are part of each CDR3. The D gene is left open where the match is weak. Rows may omit the clone size; those that give it use once, few, many or a size class.

v_gene: TRBV9; abundance: few; d_gene: -; j_gene: TRBJ2-5; CDR3nt: TGTGCCAGCAGCGTAGTTCCGGGCGAGGTACAAGAGACCCAGTACTTC; CDR3aa: CASSVVPGEVQETQYF
v_gene: TRBV29-1; abundance: -; d_gene: -; j_gene: TRBJ1-1; CDR3nt: TGCAGCGTTGAAGATCGTTGGCTGAACACTGAAGCTTTCTTT; CDR3aa: CSVEDRWLNTEAFF
v_gene: TRBV11-1; abundance: -; d_gene: TRBD2; j_gene: TRBJ2-2; CDR3nt: TGTGCCAGCAGGGAACTAGCGGGAGACATCGGGGAGCTGTTTTTT; CDR3aa: CASRELAGDIGELFF
v_gene: TRBV6-5; abundance: -; d_gene: TRBD1; j_gene: TRBJ1-2; CDR3nt: TGTGCCAGCAGCTATTTGCTGACAGGGGGAAATGGCTACACCTTC; CDR3aa: CASSYLLTGGNGYTF
v_gene: TRBV6-4; abundance: -; d_gene: -; j_gene: TRBJ2-1; CDR3nt: TGTGCCAGCAGTGACGGGGCGTTTAGAAATGAGCAGTTCTTC; CDR3aa: CASSDGAFRNEQFF
v_gene: TRBV5-4; abundance: -; d_gene: TRBD1; j_gene: TRBJ1-2; CDR3nt: TGTGCCAGCAGTCCTAGGGACAGGAGTGGCTACACCTTC; CDR3aa: CASSPRDRSGYTF
v_gene: TRBV5-6; abundance: -; d_gene: -; j_gene: TRBJ2-5; CDR3nt: TGTGCCAGCAGCCCTCTTTTTTCGTCCCAAGAGACCCAGTACTTC; CDR3aa: CASSPLFSSQETQYF
v_gene: TRBV21-1; abundance: medium-sized; d_gene: -; j_gene: TRBJ2-7; CDR3nt: TGTGCCAGCAGCAAAGGGTCATTGGTTGGCTACGAGCAGTACTTC; CDR3aa: CASSKGSLVGYEQYF
v_gene: TRBV9; abundance: -; d_gene: -; j_gene: TRBJ2-5; CDR3nt: TGTGCCAGCAGCCGCGAGGGGCACTTCCAAGAGACCCAGTACTTC; CDR3aa: CASSREGHFQETQYF
v_gene: TRBV5-5; abundance: -; d_gene: -; j_gene: TRBJ2-2; CDR3nt: TGTGCCAGCAGCTTGGATGGCACCGGGGAGCTGTTTTTT; CDR3aa: CASSLDGTGELFF
v_gene: TRBV6-6; abundance: -; d_gene: TRBD1; j_gene: TRBJ1-4; CDR3nt: TGTGCCAGCAGTTACGCCGGGACAGAGAATGAAAAACTGTTTTTT; CDR3aa: CASSYAGTENEKLFF
v_gene: TRBV11-2; abundance: -; d_gene: TRBD1; j_gene: TRBJ1-2; CDR3nt: TGTGCCAGCACTACCTTAGGCGGACAGGAGACATATGGCTACACCTTC; CDR3aa: CASTTLGGQETYGYTF
v_gene: TRBV19; abundance: -; d_gene: -; j_gene: TRBJ2-1; CDR3nt: TGTGCCAGTAGTATTGGCGTTCGAGGTGAGCAGTTCTTC; CDR3aa: CASSIGVRGEQFF
v_gene: TRBV4-1; abundance: -; d_gene: TRBD1; j_gene: TRBJ2-3; CDR3nt: TGCGCCAGCAGCTCGGGACAGGGTGATGTAGATACGCAGTATTTT; CDR3aa: CASSSGQGDVDTQYF
v_gene: TRBV10-1; abundance: few; d_gene: -; j_gene: TRBJ2-7; CDR3nt: TGCGCCAGCAGTGAAGGGACAAGGTACTACGAGCAGTACTTC; CDR3aa: CASSEGTRYYEQYF
v_gene: TRBV6-5; abundance: -; d_gene: -; j_gene: TRBJ2-3; CDR3nt: TGTGCCACCCGCGGGGAAATGGGCACAGATACGCAGTATTTT; CDR3aa: CATRGEMGTDTQYF
v_gene: TRBV28; abundance: few; d_gene: -; j_gene: TRBJ2-3; CDR3nt: TGTGCCAGCAGTTTTTTAGCGGGCACAGATACGCAGTATTTT; CDR3aa: CASSFLAGTDTQYF
v_gene: TRBV5-1; abundance: -; d_gene: TRBD1; j_gene: TRBJ2-3; CDR3nt: TGCGCCAGCAGCTTCGGGACAGCCCCAGGGACAGATACGCAGTATTTT; CDR3aa: CASSFGTAPGTDTQYF
v_gene: TRBV6-5; abundance: -; d_gene: -; j_gene: TRBJ1-1; CDR3nt: TGTGCCAGCTGGTCGGCGGAGAATTGGGGAACTGAAGCTTTCTTT; CDR3aa: CASWSAENWGTEAFF
v_gene: TRBV27; abundance: -; d_gene: TRBD1; j_gene: TRBJ2-1; CDR3nt: TGTGCCAGCAGTCCCTCGACAGGGGGCGGGGATGAGCAGTTCTTC; CDR3aa: CASSPSTGGGDEQFF
v_gene: TRBV7-3; abundance: -; d_gene: -; j_gene: TRBJ2-1; CDR3nt: TGTGCCAGCAGCGCAACAGGGTCCGAGCAGTTCTTC; CDR3aa: CASSATGSEQFF
v_gene: TRBV7-8; abundance: -; d_gene: TRBD1; j_gene: TRBJ1-5; CDR3nt: TGTGCCAGCGGGGGACAGGTGGATCAGCCCCAGCATTTT; CDR3aa: CASGGQVDQPQHF
v_gene: TRBV6-5; abundance: -; d_gene: -; j_gene: TRBJ2-7; CDR3nt: TGTGCCAGCAGTTACTCGCAGACGGGATCCTACGAGCAGTACTTC; CDR3aa: CASSYSQTGSYEQYF
v_gene: TRBV7-8; abundance: -; d_gene: -; j_gene: TRBJ2-2; CDR3nt: TGTGCCAGCAGCTTAACCCCAACAGGGAACACCGGGGAGCTGTTTTTT; CDR3aa: CASSLTPTGNTGELFF
v_gene: TRBV2; abundance: -; d_gene: TRBD2; j_gene: TRBJ2-1; CDR3nt: TGTGCCAGCCCCCGAGTAGGGGGGACTAGCGCCAATGAGCAGTTCTTC; CDR3aa: CASPRVGGTSANEQFF
v_gene: TRBV28; abundance: -; d_gene: -; j_gene: TRBJ2-7; CDR3nt: TGTGCCAGCAGTACCGGGACGCCCAGCTCCTACGAGCAGTACTTC; CDR3aa: CASSTGTPSSYEQYF
v_gene: TRBV5-1; abundance: once; d_gene: -; j_gene: TRBJ1-1; CDR3nt: TGCGCCAGCAGCTTCGACGGGAACACTGAAGCTTTCTTT; CDR3aa: CASSFDGNTEAFF
v_gene: TRBV2; abundance: once; d_gene: TRBD2; j_gene: TRBJ2-2; CDR3nt: TGTGCCAGCAACCCATGGGGAGCGGGAGTTCGAACCGGGGAGCTGTTTTTT; CDR3aa: CASNPWGAGVRTGELFF
v_gene: TRBV25-1; abundance: medium-sized; d_gene: -; j_gene: TRBJ2-2; CDR3nt: TGTGCCAGCAGTTTCGGGCCGGGGTCCGGGGAGCTGTTTTTT; CDR3aa: CASSFGPGSGELFF
v_gene: TRBV7-9; abundance: -; d_gene: -; j_gene: TRBJ2-3; CDR3nt: TGTGCCAGCAGCTTTGGCACTAGCACAGATACGCAGTATTTT; CDR3aa: CASSFGTSTDTQYF
v_gene: TRBV2; abundance: -; d_gene: -; j_gene: TRBJ1-1; CDR3nt: TGTGCCAGCAGTGAAATAACTGAAGCTTTCTTT; CDR3aa: CASSEITEAFF
v_gene: TRBV6-1; abundance: -; d_gene: -; j_gene: TRBJ2-3; CDR3nt: TGTGCCAGCAGTGAATTGGGTAGCCCCACAGATACGCAGTATTTT; CDR3aa: CASSELGSPTDTQYF
v_gene: TRBV7-3; abundance: -; d_gene: -; j_gene: TRBJ2-3; CDR3nt: TGTGCCAGCAGCTTATCGCCAGATACGCAGTATTTT; CDR3aa: CASSLSPDTQYF
v_gene: TRBV11-2; abundance: -; d_gene: -; j_gene: TRBJ2-2; CDR3nt: TGTGCCAGCAGCAAACAGGGTCTGGTCACGACCGGGGAGCTGTTTTTT; CDR3aa: CASSKQGLVTTGELFF
v_gene: TRBV19; abundance: -; d_gene: TRBD2; j_gene: TRBJ2-1; CDR3nt: TGTGCCAGTAGTATAGAGTGGGGACTACTTAACAATGAGCAGTTCTTC; CDR3aa: CASSIEWGLLNNEQFF
v_gene: TRBV7-9; abundance: -; d_gene: -; j_gene: TRBJ2-7; CDR3nt: TGTGCCAGCAGCTCACGGGGAGGGGGCGAGGTCGAGCAGTACTTC; CDR3aa: CASSSRGGGEVEQYF
v_gene: TRBV28; abundance: few; d_gene: TRBD1; j_gene: TRBJ1-2; CDR3nt: TGTGCCAGCAGAGACAGGGGGCGCTGGGGCTACACCTTC; CDR3aa: CASRDRGRWGYTF
v_gene: TRBV5-1; abundance: -; d_gene: -; j_gene: TRBJ1-2; CDR3nt: TGCGCCAGCAGCGTGGACGGGCCCTATGGCTACACCTTC; CDR3aa: CASSVDGPYGYTF
v_gene: TRBV5-1; abundance: -; d_gene: -; j_gene: TRBJ2-1; CDR3nt: TGCGCCAGCACCTGGTCGACAGAGCAGTTCTTC; CDR3aa: CASTWSTEQFF
v_gene: TRBV11-2; abundance: -; d_gene: -; j_gene: TRBJ1-1; CDR3nt: TGTGCCAGCAGCTTAGTTGGGGGTTTGAACACTGAAGCTTTCTTT; CDR3aa: CASSLVGGLNTEAFF
v_gene: TRBV11-3; abundance: -; d_gene: TRBD2; j_gene: TRBJ2-1; CDR3nt: TGTGCCAGCAGCTCCTGGACTTCTAGCGGGAGTAGTAGTGAGCAGTTCTTC; CDR3aa: CASSSWTSSGSSSEQFF
v_gene: TRBV1; abundance: -; d_gene: -; j_gene: TRBJ1-6; CDR3nt: TGCACCAGCAGCGACGGACAGTATAATTCACCCCTCCACTTT; CDR3aa: CTSSDGQYNSPLHF
v_gene: TRBV27; abundance: -; d_gene: -; j_gene: TRBJ1-5; CDR3nt: TGTGCCAGCAGTTTATCGCCAGGCGATCAGCCCCAGCATTTT; CDR3aa: CASSLSPGDQPQHF
v_gene: TRBV11-1; abundance: -; d_gene: TRBD1; j_gene: TRBJ1-4; CDR3nt: TGTGCCAGCAGCTTCGGACAGGGAAGGGATGAAAAACTGTTTTTT; CDR3aa: CASSFGQGRDEKLFF
v_gene: TRBV14; abundance: once; d_gene: -; j_gene: TRBJ1-1; CDR3nt: TGTGCCAGCAGCCCTACTTACGGACTCGACACTGAAGCTTTCTTT; CDR3aa: CASSPTYGLDTEAFF
v_gene: TRBV6-1; abundance: -; d_gene: -; j_gene: TRBJ2-3; CDR3nt: TGTGCCAGCAGTGAACCGGGTAATACGCAGTATTTT; CDR3aa: CASSEPGNTQYF
v_gene: TRBV11-2; abundance: -; d_gene: -; j_gene: TRBJ2-7; CDR3nt: TGTGCCAGCAGCTTAGGGCTTACGACTCCAGAGCAGTACTTC; CDR3aa: CASSLGLTTPEQYF
v_gene: TRBV7-8; abundance: few; d_gene: -; j_gene: TRBJ1-3; CDR3nt: TGTGCCAGCAGCTTAACCGGAGGGAACTCTGGAAACACCATATATTTT; CDR3aa: CASSLTGGNSGNTIYF
v_gene: TRBV7-9; abundance: few; d_gene: -; j_gene: TRBJ1-4; CDR3nt: TGTGCCAGCAGCTTATTTTTGGGGGCAACTAATGAAAAACTGTTTTTT; CDR3aa: CASSLFLGATNEKLFF
v_gene: TRBV28; abundance: once; d_gene: TRBD1; j_gene: TRBJ1-1; CDR3nt: TGTGCCAGCAGGACGGGACAGGGGGACACTGAAGCTTTCTTT; CDR3aa: CASRTGQGDTEAFF